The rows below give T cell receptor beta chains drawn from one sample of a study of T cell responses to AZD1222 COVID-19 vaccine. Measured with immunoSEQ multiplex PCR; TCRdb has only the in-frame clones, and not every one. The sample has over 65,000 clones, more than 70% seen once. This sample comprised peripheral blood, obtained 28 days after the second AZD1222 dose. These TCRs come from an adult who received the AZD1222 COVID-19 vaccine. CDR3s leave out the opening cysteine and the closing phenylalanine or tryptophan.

cdr3_aa: ASSQVFGSFAF
j_call: TRBJ1-1
v_call: TRBV4-1

cdr3_aa: ASSQDVGRFSGNTIY
j_call: TRBJ1-3
v_call: TRBV3-1/TRBV3-2

cdr3_aa: ASSLGTAGIYEQY
j_call: TRBJ2-7
v_call: TRBV5-1

cdr3_aa: ASSLAELRFYGYT
j_call: TRBJ1-2
v_call: TRBV5-6

cdr3_aa: ASSAGTGVDQPQH
j_call: TRBJ1-5
v_call: TRBV7-6

cdr3_aa: ASSPTTRQETQY
j_call: TRBJ2-5
v_call: TRBV9

cdr3_aa: ASSYSPHANYGYT
j_call: TRBJ1-2
v_call: TRBV6-5

cdr3_aa: ASSQDRWGSGYT
j_call: TRBJ1-2
v_call: TRBV4-3

cdr3_aa: ASSETDKVGTQY
j_call: TRBJ2-5
v_call: TRBV25-1

cdr3_aa: ASSKGGQRQETQY
j_call: TRBJ2-5
v_call: TRBV19

cdr3_aa: ASSLARGQGSWEQY
j_call: TRBJ2-7
v_call: TRBV7-9

cdr3_aa: ASSFRVLSPTEAF
j_call: TRBJ1-1
v_call: TRBV5-8

cdr3_aa: ASSLGQGTDTQY
j_call: TRBJ2-3
v_call: TRBV6-4

cdr3_aa: ASSLNGGFGWETQY
j_call: TRBJ2-5
v_call: TRBV27

cdr3_aa: ASSVVVAASYNEQF
j_call: TRBJ2-1
v_call: TRBV5-1

cdr3_aa: ASSYGGGETQY
j_call: TRBJ2-5
v_call: TRBV6-5

cdr3_aa: ASSTSGGTYEQY
j_call: TRBJ2-7
v_call: TRBV28

cdr3_aa: ASAAGALLDGELF
j_call: TRBJ2-2
v_call: TRBV7-2

cdr3_aa: ASHTTAGIKGGYT
j_call: TRBJ1-2
v_call: TRBV6-5

cdr3_aa: ASSAHGQGGGQETQY
j_call: TRBJ2-5
v_call: TRBV25-1

cdr3_aa: AITITANTEAF
j_call: TRBJ1-1
v_call: TRBV10-3

cdr3_aa: ASSLLAGDQETQY
j_call: TRBJ2-5
v_call: TRBV5-5

cdr3_aa: ASSPPGLAEDTQY
j_call: TRBJ2-3
v_call: TRBV3-1/TRBV3-2

cdr3_aa: AISESMGMNTEAF
j_call: TRBJ1-1
v_call: TRBV10-3

cdr3_aa: ASSLAIRGEAF
j_call: TRBJ1-1
v_call: TRBV7-9

cdr3_aa: ASSEVEQASGNTIY
j_call: TRBJ1-3
v_call: TRBV10-1

cdr3_aa: ASSVDPANNSPLH
j_call: TRBJ1-6
v_call: TRBV9

cdr3_aa: ASTPRTSVAGELF
j_call: TRBJ2-2
v_call: TRBV7-2

cdr3_aa: ASSQDRHGTQY
j_call: TRBJ2-5
v_call: TRBV14

cdr3_aa: ASSVEGAITYNEQF
j_call: TRBJ2-1
v_call: TRBV9

cdr3_aa: ASRAGTHNEQF
j_call: TRBJ2-1
v_call: TRBV6-5

cdr3_aa: ASSRNRDRRLYSNQPQH
j_call: TRBJ1-5
v_call: TRBV6-6

cdr3_aa: ASRWGPSTEAF
j_call: TRBJ1-1
v_call: TRBV10-1

cdr3_aa: ASSQGVSANTGELF
j_call: TRBJ2-2
v_call: TRBV4-1

cdr3_aa: ASSYDGGAVLF
j_call: TRBJ1-4
v_call: TRBV27

cdr3_aa: ASSFYPGQLTDTQY
j_call: TRBJ2-3
v_call: TRBV7-6

cdr3_aa: ASSYGTSTSEAF
j_call: TRBJ1-1
v_call: TRBV6-5

cdr3_aa: ASSRLGETQY
j_call: TRBJ2-5
v_call: TRBV2

cdr3_aa: ASVIGGANTGELF
j_call: TRBJ2-2
v_call: TRBV19

cdr3_aa: AWSVLDSGNQPQH
j_call: TRBJ1-5
v_call: TRBV30

cdr3_aa: ASSPKVDMATGELF
j_call: TRBJ2-2
v_call: TRBV11-2

cdr3_aa: AWSSHKGFGPLH
j_call: TRBJ1-6
v_call: TRBV30

cdr3_aa: ASSYSGQGDGYT
j_call: TRBJ1-2
v_call: TRBV6-5